The clone carrying this TCR beta chain has only one observation. Profiling relied on immunoSEQ multiplex PCR, and the TCRdb table lists in-frame clones only, not all of them. The sample consists of some 100,000 clones, 70% to 90% of them appearing once. The data stem from a study of blood T cell repertoires in COVID-19. V dropped 4 bases and J dropped 2; count of bases not matched to a gene: 6. The germline gives CDR1 KGHSH, CDR2 LQKENI. The CDR3 runs to 15 residues. The receptor comes from a human donor in a cohort sampled during active COVID-19. V is TRBV18 and J is TRBJ2-7, with 9 positions matching TRBD1. The sequenced material came from peripheral blood. The CDR3, as DNA: TGTGCCAGCTCACTACCGGGACAGGGCACCTACGAGCAGTACTTC. Translation: CASSLPGQGTYEQYF.